The present TCR beta chain was sequenced within a study of blood T cell repertoires in COVID-19. Overall study context: The United States, Italy and Spain provided the acute and convalescent COVID-19 samples.

Some clones are missing from TCRdb's copy, which holds only in-frame ones; the method was immunoSEQ multiplex PCR. The sample lists some 230,000 clones, approximately 84% occurring once. Sequencing was carried out using peripheral blood. The source is a woman in her sixties with acute or convalescent COVID-19.

CDR3 in DNA: TGCGCCAGCACTAGGGGACACTCAGGGGGCGGAGAGACCCAGTACTTC. Residues: CASTRGHSGGGETQYF. The chain combines TRBV5-1 with TRBJ2-5; 8 bases map to TRBD1. This CDR3 is 16 amino acids long. Looked up from germline, CDR1 is SGHRS and CDR2 is YFSETQ. Trimming cost V 6 bases and J 4 bases; bases outside gene matches: 14.